Listed below are T cell receptor beta chains from one sample, sequenced in a study of T cell responses to AZD1222 COVID-19 vaccine. Using immunoSEQ multiplex PCR, the repertoire was profiled, and TCRdb retains in-frame clones only, with some absent. The table has 200,000 to 250,000 clones, approximately 94% seen once. Material: peripheral blood, obtained 28 days after the second dose of the MenACWY control vaccine. The receptors shown here come from an adult who received the MenACWY meningococcal vaccine as a control. The CDR3 runs from the conserved cysteine through the conserved F or W. Each record gives: D gene, J gene, clone size, V gene, CDR3 protein, CDR3 DNA. A D gene is named only where the DNA matches it firmly. Rows may omit the clone size; those that give it use once, few, many or a size class.

d_gene: TRBD1; j_gene: TRBJ1-4; abundance: -; v_gene: TRBV28; CDR3aa: CASSLGDRGEKLFF; CDR3nt: TGTGCCAGCAGTTTAGGGGACAGGGGAGAAAAACTGTTTTTT
d_gene: TRBD1; j_gene: TRBJ2-7; abundance: -; v_gene: TRBV9; CDR3aa: CASSRNSLGGWYEQYF; CDR3nt: TGTGCCAGCAGCCGGAATAGTCTAGGGGGCTGGTACGAGCAGTACTTC
d_gene: -; j_gene: TRBJ2-7; abundance: -; v_gene: TRBV11-2; CDR3aa: CASSLSGGSEQYF; CDR3nt: TGTGCCAGCAGCTTATCAGGAGGGAGCGAGCAGTACTTC
d_gene: TRBD2; j_gene: TRBJ2-3; abundance: -; v_gene: TRBV29-1; CDR3aa: CSVAGGQGDTQYF; CDR3nt: TGCAGCGTTGCGGGGGGGCAGGGAGATACGCAGTATTTT
d_gene: -; j_gene: TRBJ2-1; abundance: -; v_gene: TRBV3-1/TRBV3-2; CDR3aa: CASSTPLLGSYNEQFF; CDR3nt: TGTGCCAGCTCCACACCCCTCCTAGGCTCCTACAATGAGCAGTTCTTC
d_gene: -; j_gene: TRBJ2-1; abundance: once; v_gene: TRBV9; CDR3aa: CASNSRPYNEQFF; CDR3nt: TGTGCCAGCAATTCCCGTCCCTACAATGAGCAGTTCTTC
d_gene: -; j_gene: TRBJ2-7; abundance: -; v_gene: TRBV3-1/TRBV3-2; CDR3aa: CASSQAGGTYYEQYF; CDR3nt: TGTGCCAGCAGCCAAGCCGGGGGAACCTACTACGAGCAGTACTTC
d_gene: TRBD1; j_gene: TRBJ1-2; abundance: -; v_gene: TRBV5-6; CDR3aa: CASSPGGQSPYGYTF; CDR3nt: TGTGCCAGCAGCCCCGGGGGACAGTCCCCCTATGGCTACACCTTC
d_gene: -; j_gene: TRBJ2-7; abundance: -; v_gene: TRBV27; CDR3aa: CASSPPDYFEQYF; CDR3nt: TGTGCCAGCAGTCCCCCCGACTACTTTGAGCAGTACTTC
d_gene: TRBD1; j_gene: TRBJ1-6; abundance: -; v_gene: TRBV7-3; CDR3aa: CASSLMSTGGSPLHF; CDR3nt: TGTGCCAGCAGCTTAATGTCTACAGGGGGATCACCCCTCCACTTT
d_gene: -; j_gene: TRBJ1-1; abundance: -; v_gene: TRBV29-1; CDR3aa: CSVLNTEAFF; CDR3nt: TGCAGCGTTTTAAACACTGAAGCTTTCTTT
d_gene: -; j_gene: TRBJ2-7; abundance: -; v_gene: TRBV30; CDR3aa: CAWSVRSSYEQYF; CDR3nt: TGTGCCTGGAGTGTGCGGTCCTCCTACGAGCAGTACTTC
d_gene: -; j_gene: TRBJ2-2; abundance: -; v_gene: TRBV6-5; CDR3aa: CASKGANTGELFF; CDR3nt: TGTGCCAGCAAGGGGGCGAACACCGGGGAGCTGTTTTTT
d_gene: TRBD2; j_gene: TRBJ2-1; abundance: -; v_gene: TRBV28; CDR3aa: CASKPGGGTYNEQFF; CDR3nt: TGTGCCAGCAAACCCGGGGGGGGAACCTACAATGAGCAGTTCTTC
d_gene: -; j_gene: TRBJ1-3; abundance: -; v_gene: TRBV29-1; CDR3aa: CSESGNTIYF; CDR3nt: TGCAGCGAATCTGGAAACACCATATATTTT
d_gene: -; j_gene: TRBJ2-1; abundance: -; v_gene: TRBV6-2/TRBV6-3; CDR3aa: CASSPSDYNEQFF; CDR3nt: TGTGCCAGCAGCCCGTCGGACTACAATGAGCAGTTCTTC
d_gene: -; j_gene: TRBJ2-7; abundance: once; v_gene: TRBV28; CDR3aa: CASSPGGAEQYF; CDR3nt: TGTGCCAGCAGTCCAGGGGGGGCCGAGCAGTACTTC
d_gene: -; j_gene: TRBJ2-5; abundance: -; v_gene: TRBV28; CDR3aa: CASSLGPGGIQETQYF; CDR3nt: TGTGCCAGCAGTTTAGGGCCGGGCGGGATCCAAGAGACCCAGTACTTC
d_gene: TRBD1; j_gene: TRBJ2-1; abundance: -; v_gene: TRBV28; CDR3aa: CASITGQSSNEQFF; CDR3nt: TGTGCCAGCATCACGGGACAGAGTAGCAATGAGCAGTTCTTC
d_gene: -; j_gene: TRBJ1-5; abundance: few; v_gene: TRBV18; CDR3aa: CASSQTDGYNQPQHF; CDR3nt: TGTGCCAGCTCGCAGACGGACGGCTACAATCAGCCCCAGCATTTT
d_gene: TRBD2; j_gene: TRBJ2-3; abundance: -; v_gene: TRBV28; CDR3aa: CASSAIVGSGRDTDTQYF; CDR3nt: TGTGCCAGCAGCGCTATTGTCGGTAGCGGGAGAGACACAGATACGCAGTATTTT
d_gene: TRBD2; j_gene: TRBJ2-1; abundance: -; v_gene: TRBV11-3; CDR3aa: CASSLVPGGYNEQFF; CDR3nt: TGTGCCAGCAGCTTAGTTCCGGGGGGTTACAATGAGCAGTTCTTC
d_gene: TRBD1; j_gene: TRBJ2-2; abundance: once; v_gene: TRBV7-3; CDR3aa: CASSSTGVTGELFF; CDR3nt: TGTGCCAGCAGCTCGACAGGGGTCACCGGGGAGCTGTTTTTT
d_gene: -; j_gene: TRBJ1-5; abundance: -; v_gene: TRBV27; CDR3aa: CASRSWGNQPQHF; CDR3nt: TGTGCCAGCAGGTCATGGGGTAATCAGCCCCAGCATTTT
d_gene: -; j_gene: TRBJ2-2; abundance: -; v_gene: TRBV19; CDR3aa: CASKIEGSVNTGELFF; CDR3nt: TGTGCCAGCAAGATCGAAGGGTCCGTTAACACCGGGGAGCTGTTTTTT
d_gene: -; j_gene: TRBJ1-2; abundance: -; v_gene: TRBV7-2; CDR3aa: CASSSGRYGYTF; CDR3nt: TGTGCCAGCAGCTCAGGGAGGTATGGCTACACCTTC
d_gene: -; j_gene: TRBJ1-1; abundance: -; v_gene: TRBV14; CDR3aa: CASSQDPGKSTEAFF; CDR3nt: TGTGCCAGCAGCCAAGATCCGGGGAAGAGCACTGAAGCTTTCTTT
d_gene: -; j_gene: TRBJ1-4; abundance: -; v_gene: TRBV7-9; CDR3aa: CASSLIQNNEKLFF; CDR3nt: TGTGCCAGCAGCTTAATCCAGAATAATGAAAAACTGTTTTTT
d_gene: -; j_gene: TRBJ2-5; abundance: -; v_gene: TRBV9; CDR3aa: CASSVGGPIQETQYF; CDR3nt: TGTGCCAGCAGCGTAGGGGGACCAATCCAAGAGACCCAGTACTTC
d_gene: TRBD1; j_gene: TRBJ2-7; abundance: -; v_gene: TRBV12-3/TRBV12-4; CDR3aa: CASSMRTGNEQYF; CDR3nt: TGTGCCAGCAGTATGCGGACAGGGAACGAGCAGTACTTC
d_gene: -; j_gene: TRBJ1-5; abundance: once; v_gene: TRBV2; CDR3aa: CASRISFEPQHF; CDR3nt: TGTGCCAGCAGGATCTCTTTTGAGCCCCAGCATTTT
d_gene: TRBD1; j_gene: TRBJ1-4; abundance: -; v_gene: TRBV4-2; CDR3aa: CASSQEQGASSSARWTNEKLFF; CDR3nt: TGTGCCAGCAGCCAAGAACAGGGGGCGAGTAGTTCTGCTCGTTGGACTAATGAAAAACTGTTTTTT
d_gene: -; j_gene: TRBJ2-2; abundance: -; v_gene: TRBV6-4; CDR3aa: CATPGGRGTGELFF; CDR3nt: TGTGCCACCCCCGGGGGGCGTGGCACCGGGGAGCTGTTTTTT
d_gene: -; j_gene: TRBJ2-3; abundance: -; v_gene: TRBV28; CDR3aa: CASSLEPRDTQYF; CDR3nt: TGTGCCAGCAGTTTAGAGCCTAGAGATACGCAGTATTTT
d_gene: -; j_gene: TRBJ1-4; abundance: -; v_gene: TRBV10-3; CDR3aa: CAIKGLDEKLFF; CDR3nt: TGTGCCATCAAGGGATTGGATGAAAAACTGTTTTTT
d_gene: -; j_gene: TRBJ1-4; abundance: -; v_gene: TRBV27; CDR3aa: CASSMLGRRKNEKLFF; CDR3nt: TGTGCCAGCAGTATGCTTGGACGGCGAAAGAATGAAAAACTGTTTTTT
d_gene: -; j_gene: TRBJ2-1; abundance: -; v_gene: TRBV5-1; CDR3aa: CASSPGGPHYNEQFF; CDR3nt: TGCGCCAGCAGCCCGGGTGGACCTCACTACAATGAGCAGTTCTTC
d_gene: -; j_gene: TRBJ2-1; abundance: -; v_gene: TRBV20-1; CDR3aa: CSASTKRWGPGDNEQFF; CDR3nt: TGCAGTGCTAGTACCAAAAGGTGGGGGCCGGGGGACAATGAGCAGTTCTTC
d_gene: -; j_gene: TRBJ2-3; abundance: -; v_gene: TRBV2; CDR3aa: CASSDRAEGHTQYF; CDR3nt: TGTGCCAGCAGTGACCGGGCCGAAGGGCATACGCAGTATTTT